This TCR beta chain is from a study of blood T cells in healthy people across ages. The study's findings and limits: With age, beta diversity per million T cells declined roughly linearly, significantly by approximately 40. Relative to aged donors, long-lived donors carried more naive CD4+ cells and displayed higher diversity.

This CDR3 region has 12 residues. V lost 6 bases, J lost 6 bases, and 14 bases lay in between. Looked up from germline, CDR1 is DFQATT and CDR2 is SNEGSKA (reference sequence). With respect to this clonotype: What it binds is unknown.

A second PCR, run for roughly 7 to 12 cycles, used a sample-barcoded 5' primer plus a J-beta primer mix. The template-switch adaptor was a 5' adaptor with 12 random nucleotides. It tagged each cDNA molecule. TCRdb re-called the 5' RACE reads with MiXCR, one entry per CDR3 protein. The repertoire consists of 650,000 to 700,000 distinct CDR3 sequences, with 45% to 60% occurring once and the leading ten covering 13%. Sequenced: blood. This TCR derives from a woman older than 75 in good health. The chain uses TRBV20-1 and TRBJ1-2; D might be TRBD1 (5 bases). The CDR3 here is CSAVYGTNGYTF. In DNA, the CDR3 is TGCAGTGCAGTGTATGGGACTAATGGCTACACCTTC.